The 14 T cell receptor beta chains presented below share a single source sample, sequenced in a study of long-term antiretroviral therapy in people with HIV. They ran version v3.0 of the immunoSEQ assay at survey level. Clones were read by immunoSEQ multiplex PCR, and TCRdb kept only the in-frame ones, dropping some. The sample shows 20,000 to 30,000 clones, almost 85% of them seen only once. This sample comprised unsorted PBMCs, obtained 1.1 years before starting antiretroviral therapy. The source of these receptors is a woman between 25 and 40 years old with HIV.

The genes are TRBV7-3 and TRBJ2-2, with D possibly being TRBD1 (5 bases). Deletions cut 2 bases from V and 6 bases from J, with 10 bases between. Germline-derived CDR1 and CDR2 are SGHTA and FQGTGA. This CDR3 spans 14 amino acids. CDR3 loop: CASSLVGQSGELFF. Here the CDR3 DNA reads TGTGCCAGCAGCTTAGTAGGACAATCCGGGGAGCTGTTTTTT.

CDR3 region: CASSYSEKNTEAFF. CDR3 nucleotides: TGTGCCAGCAGTTACTCGGAGAAGAACACTGAAGCTTTCTTT. The V call is TRBV6-6, the J call TRBJ1-1; D not certain. The V gene lost 0 bases and the J gene lost 1 base, with 6 bases spanning the gap. CDR1 and CDR2 from the germline V gene are MNHNY and SVGAGI (reference sequence). The CDR3 is 14 residues long.

The chain uses TRBV27 and TRBJ2-6; D remains ambiguous. The CDR3 runs 13 residues. Germline CDR1 MNHEY, CDR2 SMNVEV (reference sequence). V was clipped by 6 bases and J by 0 bases, with 3 bases between them. This CDR3 reads CASRISGANVLTF. The CDR3 DNA follows: TGTGCCAGCAGGATCTCTGGGGCCAACGTCCTGACTTTC.

The chain links TRBV5-1 to TRBJ2-3, with 11 bases matching TRBD2. This CDR3 comprises 16 residues. Looked up from germline, CDR1 is SGHRS and CDR2 is YFSETQ. Unmatched junction bases numbered 5, after V lost 4 bases and J lost 1 base. Here the CDR3 reads CASSQIAGGGTDTQYF. The CDR3 region has the DNA TGCGCCAGCAGCCAGATAGCGGGGGGGGGCACAGATACGCAGTATTTT.

This clone was seen more than once but under ten times. This chain links TRBV15 with TRBJ2-3; D gene unclear. V lost 3 bases to trimming and J lost 1 base, with 14 bases between them. The CDR3 has 16 residues. Looked up from germline, CDR1 is LNHNV and CDR2 is YYDKDF (reference sequence). As DNA, the CDR3 is TGTGCCACCAGCAGTGTATGGCAGTTGGGCACAGATACGCAGTATTTT. The encoded protein is CATSSVWQLGTDTQYF.

The chain combines TRBV5-4 with TRBJ2-3; 7 bases match TRBD2. Germline V gene data show CDR1 as SGHNT and CDR2 as YYREEE (reference sequence). The CDR3 covers 15 residues. V gave up 1 base and J gave up 6 bases; unmatched junction bases: 8. CDR3: CASSLSSGSRDTQYF. CDR3 in DNA: TGTGCCAGCAGCTTGTCTAGCGGATCGCGGGATACGCAGTATTTT.

The rearrangement joins TRBV19 to TRBJ2-1; D assignment may be TRBD1 or TRBD2 (5 bases each). From germline, CDR1 is LNHDA and CDR2 SQIVND (reference sequence). Trimming pared 6 bases from V and 8 bases from J, leaving 20 bases between. CDR3 length equals 15 residues. The CDR3 spells CASSSAGTQGHEQFF. The CDR3 nucleotides read TGTGCCAGTAGCTCGGCTGGGACCCAGGGCCATGAGCAGTTCTTC.

This chain connects TRBV2 to TRBJ2-1; 11 nucleotides match TRBD2. The CDR3 length is 15 residues. Looked up from germline, CDR1 is SNHLY and CDR2 is FYNNEI. The V and J ends lost 1 base and 6 bases, in that order; junction bases with no gene match: 2. CDR3 sequence: CASSEGSGGANEQFF. The CDR3 DNA reads as TGTGCCAGCAGTGAAGGTAGCGGGGGGGCCAATGAGCAGTTCTTC.

In this sample, this clone turned up a few times. J is TRBJ2-2 and V is TRBV4-1, with D unclear. The germline V gene has CDR1 MGHRA and CDR2 YSYEKL. CDR3 length: 16 amino acids. V was trimmed by 3 bases and J by 7 bases, leaving 18 bases between them. The CDR3 coding sequence is TGCGCCAGCAGCCAGGGTTTTTTGGGGTCGAGCGGGGAGCTGTTTTTT. This encodes CASSQGFLGSSGELFF.

The J gene is TRBJ1-2, the V gene TRBV6-1; 8 bases agree with TRBD1. The germline V gene encodes CDR1 MNHNS and CDR2 SASEGT. The V gene end was trimmed by 2 bases and the J gene end by 7 bases; junction bases not matched to a gene: 15. The CDR3 is 17 amino acids. CDR3 in amino acids: CASSEYSLTDRVGGYTF. In nucleotides, the CDR3 is TGTGCCAGCAGTGAATACTCCTTGACGGACAGGGTCGGTGGCTACACCTTC.

The chain employs TRBV30 and TRBJ1-5, with a tentative D call TRBD1 (5 bases). From germline, CDR1 is GTSNPN and CDR2 SVGIG (reference sequence). The V end was cut by 0 bases, the J end by 7 bases, with 13 bases between. The CDR3 runs 14 residues. CDR3 region: CAWSVYGARQPQHF. In DNA form, the CDR3 reads TGTGCCTGGAGTGTATATGGGGCGCGGCAGCCCCAGCATTTT.

V and J are TRBV5-1 and TRBJ2-1; 15 bases line up with TRBD2. The junction had 6 bases not matched to a gene; V was cut back by 7 bases and J by 4 bases. Germline V gene data show CDR1 as SGHRS and CDR2 as YFSETQ. The CDR3 has 16 amino acids. For the CDR3, the DNA is TGCGCCAGCCGGACTAGCGGGGGGGGGATTTACAATGAGCAGTTCTTC. Its translation: CASRTSGGGIYNEQFF.

V and J are TRBV20-1 and TRBJ2-2, with no clear D. The germline V gene has CDR1 DFQATT and CDR2 SNEGSKA (reference sequence). The length of the CDR3 is 11 residues. V shed 6 bases and J shed 8 bases, with 10 bases lying between them. CDR3 sequence: CSADWSGELFF. CDR3 nucleotides: TGCAGTGCCGACTGGTCGGGGGAGCTGTTTTTT.

This clone was counted a few times. The rearrangement joins TRBV20-1 to TRBJ1-2; no reliable D call. Deletions cut 4 bases from V and 7 bases from J, with 10 bases between. The CDR3 is 11 residues long. The V gene's germline CDR1 is DFQATT and CDR2 SNEGSKA (reference sequence). The CDR3, as DNA: TGCAGTGCTATGGCGCGTCTTGGCTACACCTTC. Its protein product is CSAMARLGYTF.